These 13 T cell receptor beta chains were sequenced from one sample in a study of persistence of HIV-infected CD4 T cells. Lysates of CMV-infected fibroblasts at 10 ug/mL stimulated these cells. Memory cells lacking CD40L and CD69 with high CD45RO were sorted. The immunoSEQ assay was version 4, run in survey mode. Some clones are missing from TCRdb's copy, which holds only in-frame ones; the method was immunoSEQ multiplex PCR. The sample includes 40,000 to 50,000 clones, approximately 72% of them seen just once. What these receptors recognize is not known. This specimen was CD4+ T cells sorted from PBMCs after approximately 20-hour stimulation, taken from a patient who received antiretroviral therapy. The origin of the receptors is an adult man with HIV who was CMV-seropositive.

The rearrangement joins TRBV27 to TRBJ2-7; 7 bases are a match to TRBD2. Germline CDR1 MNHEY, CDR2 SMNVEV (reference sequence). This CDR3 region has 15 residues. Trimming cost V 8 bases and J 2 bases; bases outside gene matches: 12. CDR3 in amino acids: CASSSEGGYTYEQYF. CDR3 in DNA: TGTGCCAGCTCCTCGGAGGGAGGGTATACCTACGAGCAGTACTTC.

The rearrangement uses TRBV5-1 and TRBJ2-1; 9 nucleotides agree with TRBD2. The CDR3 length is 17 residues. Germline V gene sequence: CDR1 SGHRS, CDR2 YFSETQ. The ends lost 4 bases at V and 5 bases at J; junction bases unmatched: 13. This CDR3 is CASSVAFSAGGNNEQFF. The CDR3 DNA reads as TGCGCCAGCAGCGTAGCCTTCAGTGCGGGAGGGAACAATGAGCAGTTCTTC.

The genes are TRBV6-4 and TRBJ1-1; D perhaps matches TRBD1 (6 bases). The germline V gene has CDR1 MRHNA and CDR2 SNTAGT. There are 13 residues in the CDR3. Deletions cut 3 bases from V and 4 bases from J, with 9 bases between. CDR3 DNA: TGTGCCAGCAGTGAAACAGGGAGCACTGAAGCTTTCTTT. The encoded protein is CASSETGSTEAFF.

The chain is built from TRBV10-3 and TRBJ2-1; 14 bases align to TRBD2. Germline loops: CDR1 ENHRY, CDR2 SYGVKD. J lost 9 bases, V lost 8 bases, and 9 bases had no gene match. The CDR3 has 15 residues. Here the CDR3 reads CAILATSGRGGEQFF. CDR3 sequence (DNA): TGTGCCATCCTGGCGACTAGCGGGAGGGGTGGTGAGCAGTTCTTC.

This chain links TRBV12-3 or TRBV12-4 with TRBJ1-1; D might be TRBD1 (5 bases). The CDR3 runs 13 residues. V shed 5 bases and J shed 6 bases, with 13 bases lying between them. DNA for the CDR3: TGTGCCAGCAGTCTTACAGGTGTCGCTGAAGCTTTCTTT. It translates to CASSLTGVAEAFF.

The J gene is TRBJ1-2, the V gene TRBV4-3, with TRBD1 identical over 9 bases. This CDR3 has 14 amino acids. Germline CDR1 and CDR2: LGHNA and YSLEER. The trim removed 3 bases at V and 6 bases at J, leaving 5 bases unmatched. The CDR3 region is CASSHRTGEDGYTF. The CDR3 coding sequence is TGCGCCAGCAGCCACCGGACAGGGGAAGATGGCTACACCTTC.

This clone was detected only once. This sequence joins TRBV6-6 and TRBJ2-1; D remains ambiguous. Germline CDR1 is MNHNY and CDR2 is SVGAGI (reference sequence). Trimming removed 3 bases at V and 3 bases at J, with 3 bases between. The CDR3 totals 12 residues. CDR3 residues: CASSYNYNEQFF. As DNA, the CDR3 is TGTGCCAGCAGTTATAACTACAATGAGCAGTTCTTC.

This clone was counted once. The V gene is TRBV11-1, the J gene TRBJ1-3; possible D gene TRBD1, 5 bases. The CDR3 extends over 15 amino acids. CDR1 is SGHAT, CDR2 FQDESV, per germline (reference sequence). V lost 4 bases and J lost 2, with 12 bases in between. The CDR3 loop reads CASSWSRGPGNTIYF. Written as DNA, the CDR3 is TGTGCCAGCAGCTGGAGTAGGGGCCCTGGAAACACCATATATTTT.

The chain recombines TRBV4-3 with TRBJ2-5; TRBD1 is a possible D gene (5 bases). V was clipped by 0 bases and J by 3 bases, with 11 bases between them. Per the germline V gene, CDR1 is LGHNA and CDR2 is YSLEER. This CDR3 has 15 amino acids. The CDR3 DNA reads TGCGCCAGCAGCCAAGATTCAAGGGGAAAAGAGACCCAGTACTTC. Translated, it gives CASSQDSRGKETQYF.

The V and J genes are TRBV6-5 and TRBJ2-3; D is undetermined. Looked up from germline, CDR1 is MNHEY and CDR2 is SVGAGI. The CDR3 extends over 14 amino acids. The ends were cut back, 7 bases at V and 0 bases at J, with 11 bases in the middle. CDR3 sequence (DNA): TGTGCCAGCAAATTCGGGTTTAGCACAGATACGCAGTATTTT. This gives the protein CASKFGFSTDTQYF.

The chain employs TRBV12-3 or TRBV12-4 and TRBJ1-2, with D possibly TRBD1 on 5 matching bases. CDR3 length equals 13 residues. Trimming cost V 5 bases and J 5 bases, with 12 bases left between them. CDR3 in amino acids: CASSQQVLYGYTF. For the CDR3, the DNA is TGTGCCAGCAGTCAACAGGTCCTATATGGCTACACCTTC.

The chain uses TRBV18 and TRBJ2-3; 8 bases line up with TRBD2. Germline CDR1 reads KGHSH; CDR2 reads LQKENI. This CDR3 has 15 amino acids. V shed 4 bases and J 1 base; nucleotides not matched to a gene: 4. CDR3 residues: CASSLTSGGTDTQYF. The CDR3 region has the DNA TGTGCCAGCTCACTAACTAGCGGAGGCACAGATACGCAGTATTTT. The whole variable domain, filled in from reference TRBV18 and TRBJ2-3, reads NAGVMQNPRHLVRRRGQEARLRCSPMKGHSHVYWYRQLPEEGLKFMVYLQKENIIDESGMPKERFSAEFPKEGPSILRIQQVVRGDSAAYFCASSLTSGGTDTQYFGPGTRLTVL.

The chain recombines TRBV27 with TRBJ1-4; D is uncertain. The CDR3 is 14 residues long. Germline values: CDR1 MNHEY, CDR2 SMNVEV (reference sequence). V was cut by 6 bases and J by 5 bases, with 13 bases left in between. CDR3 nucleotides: TGTGCCAGCAGCCCATGGAATCCCAATGAAAAACTGTTTTTT. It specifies CASSPWNPNEKLFF.